This entry concerns a single T cell receptor (beta chain). Its target is not known. This entry is derived from a study of cytomegalovirus exposure and HLA in healthy donors. Whole-study results and caveats: Some V segments, including TRBV6-2 and TRBV6-3, were excluded as indistinguishable. The study flagged around 160 TCR beta chains as cytomegalovirus-associated.

The PCR made use of 60 Vbeta and 13 Jbeta primers. As processed by the authors: Later work found approximately 87 million unique TCR beta chains, with 9 million to 13 million shared. Generated by immunoSEQ multiplex PCR, the TCRdb table keeps only in-frame clones and is missing some. V, J and clone size are taken as reported in that table, and D and trimming were inferred from the DNA itself. The data hold about 150,000 clones, with roughly 78% observed a single time. Trimming at V came to 4 bases and at J to 7 bases, leaving 15 bases not matched to a gene. CDR1 SGHVS and CDR2 FQNEAQ come from the germline V gene. This CDR3 region has 17 residues.

The V and J genes are TRBV7-8 and TRBJ2-1; 8 bases are a match to TRBD2. The sequencing sample was made of PBMCs. The clonotype comes from a woman aged 45-65 years in good health and CMV-seropositive. The CDR3 reads CASSSRRGQRGRNEQFF. The CDR3 DNA reads TGTGCCAGCAGCTCACGACGGGGGCAGCGGGGGCGGAATGAGCAGTTCTTC.